This T cell receptor (beta chain) was sequenced in a study of cytomegalovirus exposure and HLA in healthy donors (dated by TCRdb to about 2017). In the study overall: According to an earlier analysis of 550 to 750 of the donors, about 190 million T cells yielded roughly 110 million unique TCR beta sequences and approximately 280 Gb of sequence data. In an earlier analysis of roughly 540 of the donors, high-throughput TCR beta sequencing was used to judge whether each TCR beta V gene segment behaved as functional or pseudogenic. Besides the first cohort of 666 subjects, a separate validation cohort made up of roughly 130 different subjects was used. Rather than drawing on any new phenotypic data, the later analysis identified candidate immune exposures from TCR beta sequences and the way those sequences occurred across donors. Among 300 to 500 genotyped donors of the cohort, an average of around 220,000 unique TCR beta nucleotide sequences was sequenced per donor, of which approximately 18% were non-productive. Every repertoire in the discovery cohort had been generated on one and the same sequencing platform. HLA typing included class I and class II loci at four-digit resolution. Donor age, sex, ethnicity and CMV serostatus were compiled together with the repertoire data. Genome-wide SNP genotypes for about 60% of the 666 donors were used in a later genetic analysis, which treated that subset as a discovery cohort. The study aimed to test whether signatures of past pathogen exposure could be identified by cataloging public T cell receptors. Of the 398 genotyped donors, approximately 80% fell in the genetic ancestry cluster associated with self-reported Caucasian donors. An early release that covered some 630 HLA-typed donors contained approximately 300 gigabases of sequencing data and about 84 million unique TCR sequences. Because of strong linkage in the cohort, five DR-DQ haplotypes were treated as single units for association and clustering. A later analysis re-analyzed previously published TCR beta repertoires from about 600 donors and added high-resolution HLA genotyping to study TCR occurrence patterns. The number of donors typed differed by locus, with about 620-630 for A, B, C, DRB1 and DQB1, around 520 for DQA1, 600 to 610 for DPA1, and some 440 for DPB1. The study combined high-throughput TCR immunosequencing, statistical association of individual TCRs with disease status, and machine learning to predict cytomegalovirus infection status. The study used immunosequencing to profile the T cell repertoires of approximately 630 subjects and linked those repertoires to cytomegalovirus serostatus. Results and caveats for the whole study, not just this receptor: Most TCR sequences were seen in very few donors, while some public TCRs were found in many individuals. Assigning TCR associations to individual alleles was difficult when HLA alleles, especially DR and DQ, strongly co-occurred. Most CMV-associated TCR beta chains appeared to be HLA-restricted in a later analysis, and the HLA associations seemed to be driven largely by CMV exposure. The presence/absence analyses assumed that sequencing depth was roughly uniform across donors, and that assumption may not be true. It was suggested by the authors that the approach could potentially be generalized to other disease states and immunological phenotypes. Three of the identified cytomegalovirus-associated TCR beta chains were confirmed in vitro to be specific for cytomegalovirus antigens. In a later genetic analysis, a missense DCLRE1C variant was associated with V-gene and J-gene trimming of TCR beta chains, and the association was replicated in an independent cohort. In a later analysis, TCR association rates were found to vary across HLA loci, with the most associated TCRs seen for DRB1 alleles and the fewest for HLA-C alleles. The classifier was reported to diagnose cytomegalovirus status with high specificity and sensitivity in both the original and validation cohorts. Correlated functional status among segregating V segments might reflect linkage disequilibrium, but an unknown experimental factor could not be ruled out. In an earlier analysis of fewer than 750 of the donors, most TCR beta V segments were observed in productive rearrangements about 87% or about 30% of the time, broadly matching IMGT annotations. In the study, about 150 TCR beta chains were listed as associated with cytomegalovirus. Some IMGT-functional V segments, including TRBV6-2 and TRBV6-3, could not be distinguished by the 87-base-pair reads and were therefore excluded. A group of highly shared sequence variants was considered likely to be a technical artifact of the sequencing pipeline. Roughly 15 rarely observed V segments, including chromosome 9 orphons, were excluded from the earlier analysis of some 590 of the donors because counts were too low. Because some donors lacked HLA typing at each locus, the association tests relied only on the typed subset. Compared with equally common non-associated chains, HLA-associated TCR beta chains in a later analysis were more clonally expanded and had lower generation probabilities. A further reported finding was that TCR beta sequences accurately predicted the HLA-A and HLA-B alleles for most subjects in the first cohort. According to a later genetic analysis, donors in an Asian-associated ancestry cluster had fewer N-insertions in productive TCRs than the approximately 670-donor mean. At a false discovery rate of 0.05, a later analysis linked approximately 18,000 TCR beta sequences to specific HLA alleles. In this cohort, only TCR beta chains were sequenced, and detectable features were limited by the absence of alpha or paired-chain data. A later analysis reported that several top co-occurrence clusters appeared linked to parvovirus B19, influenza, CMV and Epstein-Barr virus. The only immune exposure information available for the cohort was CMV serostatus.

As concerns this clone: Its binding antigen is unknown. Within one base of it there is no much larger clone, and no base qualities were kept.

Library prep was done by the immunoSEQ multiplex PCR assay. The multiplex PCR relied on a mix of 60 forward primers for TCR Vbeta segments and 13 reverse primers for TCR Jbeta segments. Amplification of the CDR3 region of rearranged TCR beta genes was performed with a multiplex PCR assay on genomic DNA. The Illumina HiSeq System was used to sequence the amplified TCR beta libraries as 87-base-pair reads. The authors processed their data as follows. Across the 640 or so repertoires, a later analysis counted some 80 million unique TCR beta chains, about 10 million of which were shared by at least two donors. To remove PCR and sequencing errors, raw reads were error-corrected and collapsed into unique sequences using a nearest-neighbor algorithm that merged closely related sequences. V, D and J gene segments were assigned by aligning CDR3 sequences to IMGT reference sequences. For a sequence to be retained, at least a six-nucleotide match to both a V gene segment and a J gene segment was required. A rearrangement counted as productive if the CDR3 had no stop codons and remained in frame with V and J, and every other rearrangement counted as non-productive. Following IMGT convention, CDR3 was defined as the stretch from the second conserved V-encoded cysteine to the conserved J-encoded phenylalanine. The earlier analysis of roughly 590 of the donors excluded sequences that lacked an unambiguous match to a single V gene segment. An earlier analysis of 587 of the donors called V segments functional above 56.7% productive rearrangements and segregating when the between-donor standard deviation exceeded 5%. A statistical classification framework was developed to diagnose cytomegalovirus status using the catalog of TCR beta chain sequences. V and J gene assignment, in a later analysis, came from comparing TCR nucleotide sequences with IMGT/GENE-DB human TR gene sequences. In a later analysis, CDR3 sequences and most-parsimonious VDJ recombination scenarios were assigned using the TCRdist pipeline. In a later analysis, each TCR beta chain was defined by its CDR3 amino acid sequence together with its V-gene family, and reads lacking a unique V-gene family were excluded. In a later analysis, approximately 590 highly shared, low-generation-probability nucleotide sequences were removed to address suspected cross-contamination and a sequencing artifact. In a later analysis, a clonal expansion index was calculated for each public chain from normalized within-repertoire ranks of inferred template counts. Generation probabilities in a later analysis came from a VDJ recombination model fitted to out-of-frame rearrangements, and those results were checked against IGoR. Hypergeometric tests were used in a later analysis to score TCR-TCR, TCR-HLA and TCR-CMV co-occurrence, with a repertoire-size bias correction applied to the TCR pairs. In a later analysis, false discovery rates were estimated by permuting HLA or CMV assignments 20 times. In a later analysis, co-occurring TCRs were grouped with DBSCAN, and TCRdist sequence similarity was added when clustering was performed within HLA-allele-positive subsets. Repertoires with fewer than 30,000 or more than 120,000 public chains, plus five repertoires with anomalous nucleotide sharing, were excluded from co-occurrence clustering. Drawn from immuneACCESS, this table holds only the in-frame rearrangements with V and J called that TCRdb kept. Clones are partly lost; checked studies trace under half to an unresolved V gene and leave the rest unexplained. V and J calls plus clone size are reproduced from that table; the DNA served to infer D and trimming. The sample table records fewer than 250,000 clones; more than 70% of these occur just once. The ten largest clonotypes hold 1% to 1.5% of the sample.

There are 17 amino acids in the CDR3, from cysteine to phenylalanine inclusive. The CDR3 DNA has 51 bases and is translated from base 1. V loses 0 bases at its end and J loses 7 bases; junction bases beyond the gene matches: 10. CDR1 and CDR2 were assigned from the germline V gene as SGHTS and YDEGEE. In total, roughly 670 healthy bone marrow donors made up the cohort. At the time of sampling, all cohort members were nominally healthy, though unrecorded immune exposures were likely present. CMV serostatus was recorded as positive for some 300 and negative for about 55% of the roughly 700 cohort members, whereas no CMV serostatus was recorded for the donor in question. A peripheral blood sample was collected from each donor, and TCR beta sequencing was performed on peripheral blood mononuclear cells. Genomic DNA was extracted from the blood cell samples with the Qiagen DNeasy Blood Extraction Kit.

The sample comprised PBMCs. The sequence was obtained from a human donor in good health. The sequence joins TRBV5-8 to TRBJ2-2, with 9 bases in between that match TRBD2. The nucleotide sequence is given as TGTGCCAGCAGCTTGGGACTAGCGGAGGTACTGGTCGGGGAGCTGTTTTTT. Its coded protein is CASSLGLAEVLVGELFF.